This T cell receptor (beta chain) was sequenced for a study of T cell responses to AZD1222 COVID-19 vaccine. Whole-study context: Analysis merged second doses at about 4 or about 12 weeks.

The CDR3 consists of 14 residues. Germline assignment: CDR1 SGHDT and CDR2 YYEEEE. V dropped 0 bases and J dropped 10 bases, with 11 bases sitting between them. Study-level points and caveats: Reports indicate that nearly half of spike-specific TCRs are directed at unmutated variant regions. The peak T cell response came first, and repertoires were sampled only after it. White British donors predominated, females outnumbered males, and clonal diversity was possibly underestimated.

Clones were read by immunoSEQ multiplex PCR, and TCRdb kept only the in-frame ones, dropping some. The table shows about 55,000 clones, with 87% occurring only once. Notes on this clone: Its antigen is unknown.

The chain couples TRBV5-6 to TRBJ1-6, with D unresolved. This TCR derives from an adult in good health. The specimen was peripheral blood, collected on day 0 of AZD1222 vaccination. Here the CDR3 reads CASSLEGGGSPLHF. In nucleotides, the CDR3 is TGTGCCAGCAGCTTGGAGGGAGGAGGGTCACCCCTCCACTTT.